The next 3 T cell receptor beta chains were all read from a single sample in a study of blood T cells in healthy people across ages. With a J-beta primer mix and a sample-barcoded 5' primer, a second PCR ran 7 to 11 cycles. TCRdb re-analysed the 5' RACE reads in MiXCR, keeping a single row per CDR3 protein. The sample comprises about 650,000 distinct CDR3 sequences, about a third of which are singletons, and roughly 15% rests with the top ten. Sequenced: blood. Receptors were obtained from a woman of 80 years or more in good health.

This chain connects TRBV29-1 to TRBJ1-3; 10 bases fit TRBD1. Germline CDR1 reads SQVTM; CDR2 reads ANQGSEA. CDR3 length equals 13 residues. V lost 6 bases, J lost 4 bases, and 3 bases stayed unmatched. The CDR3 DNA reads TGCAGCGTCGAGGACAGGGGGGGAAACACCATATATTTT. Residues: CSVEDRGGNTIYF.

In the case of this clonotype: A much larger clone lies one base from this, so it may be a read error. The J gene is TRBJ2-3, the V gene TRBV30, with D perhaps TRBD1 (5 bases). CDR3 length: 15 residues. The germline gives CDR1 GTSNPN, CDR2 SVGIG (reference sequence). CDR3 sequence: CTWSVGSRDTDTQYF. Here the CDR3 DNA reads TGTACCTGGAGTGTAGGTAGCAGGGATACAGATACGCAGTATTTT.

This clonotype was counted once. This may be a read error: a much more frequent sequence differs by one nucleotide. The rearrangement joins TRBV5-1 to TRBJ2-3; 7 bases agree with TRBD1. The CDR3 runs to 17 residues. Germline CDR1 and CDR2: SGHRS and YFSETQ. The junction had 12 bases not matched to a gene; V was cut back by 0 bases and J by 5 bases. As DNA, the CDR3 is TGCGCCAGCAGCTTGGCTAGGGGGCCCCCTGGCATAGATACGCAGTATTTT. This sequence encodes CASSLARGPPGIDTQYF.